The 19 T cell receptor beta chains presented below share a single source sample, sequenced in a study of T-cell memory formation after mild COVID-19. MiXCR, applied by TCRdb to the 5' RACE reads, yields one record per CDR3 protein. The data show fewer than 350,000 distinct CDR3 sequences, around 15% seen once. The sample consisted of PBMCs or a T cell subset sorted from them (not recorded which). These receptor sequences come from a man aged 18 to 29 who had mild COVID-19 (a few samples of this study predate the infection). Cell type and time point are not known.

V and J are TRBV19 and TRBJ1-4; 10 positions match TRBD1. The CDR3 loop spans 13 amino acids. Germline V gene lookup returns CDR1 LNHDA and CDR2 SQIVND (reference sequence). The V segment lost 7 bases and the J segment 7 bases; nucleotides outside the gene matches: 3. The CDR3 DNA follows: TGTGCCAGTACCCGGGACAGGGGTGAAAAACTGTTTTTT. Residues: CASTRDRGEKLFF.

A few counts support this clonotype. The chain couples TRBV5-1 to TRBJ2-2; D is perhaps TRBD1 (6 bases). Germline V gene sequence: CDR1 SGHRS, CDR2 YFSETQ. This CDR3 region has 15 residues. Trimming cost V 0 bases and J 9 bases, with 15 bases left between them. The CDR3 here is CASSLDPGVQRELFF. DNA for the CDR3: TGCGCCAGCAGCTTGGATCCAGGGGTTCAAAGGGAGCTGTTTTTT.

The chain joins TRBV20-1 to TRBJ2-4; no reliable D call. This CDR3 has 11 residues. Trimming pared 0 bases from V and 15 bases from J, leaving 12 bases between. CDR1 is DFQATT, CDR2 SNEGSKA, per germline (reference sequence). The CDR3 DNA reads TGCAGTGCTAGAGATCGTCTAATTAGGTACTTC. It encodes CSARDRLIRYF.

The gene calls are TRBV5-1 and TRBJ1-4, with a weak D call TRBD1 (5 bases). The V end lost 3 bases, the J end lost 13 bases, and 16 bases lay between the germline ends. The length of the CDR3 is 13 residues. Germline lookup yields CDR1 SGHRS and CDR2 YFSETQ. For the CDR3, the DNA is TGCGCCAGCAGCTCGGCCAATCAGGGAAGACTGTTTTTT. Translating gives CASSSANQGRLFF.

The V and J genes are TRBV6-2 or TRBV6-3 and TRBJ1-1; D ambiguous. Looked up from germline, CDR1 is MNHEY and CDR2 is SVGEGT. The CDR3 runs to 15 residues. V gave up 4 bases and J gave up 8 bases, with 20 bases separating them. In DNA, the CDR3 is TGTGCCAGCAGTTCCTTCCAGACGGGGAAACCCGAAGCTTTCTTT. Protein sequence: CASSSFQTGKPEAFF.

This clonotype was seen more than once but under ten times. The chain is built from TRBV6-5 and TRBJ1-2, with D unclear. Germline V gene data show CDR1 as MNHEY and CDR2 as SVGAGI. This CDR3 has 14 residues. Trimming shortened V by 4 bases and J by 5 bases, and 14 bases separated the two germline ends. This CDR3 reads CASSSAGWRYGYTF. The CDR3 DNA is TGTGCCAGCAGTTCCGCGGGTTGGAGATATGGCTACACCTTC.

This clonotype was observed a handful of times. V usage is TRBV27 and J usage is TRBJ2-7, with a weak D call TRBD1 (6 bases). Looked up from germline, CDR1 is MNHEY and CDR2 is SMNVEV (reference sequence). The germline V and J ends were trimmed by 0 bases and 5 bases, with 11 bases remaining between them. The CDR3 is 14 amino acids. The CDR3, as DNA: TGTGCCAGCAGTTTATCCAGGACAGCTCACGAGCAGTACTTC. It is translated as CASSLSRTAHEQYF.

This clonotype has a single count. This CDR3 is CASSYGAQVMNTEAFF. CDR3 DNA sequence: TGTGCCAGCAGTTACGGGGCTCAAGTAATGAACACTGAAGCTTTCTTT. The chain joins TRBV6-2 or TRBV6-3 to TRBJ1-1; possible D gene TRBD1, 5 bases. Trimming left V 2 bases short and J 0 bases short, with 13 bases between. This CDR3 contains 16 residues. In germline, CDR1 is MNHEY, CDR2 SVGEGT.

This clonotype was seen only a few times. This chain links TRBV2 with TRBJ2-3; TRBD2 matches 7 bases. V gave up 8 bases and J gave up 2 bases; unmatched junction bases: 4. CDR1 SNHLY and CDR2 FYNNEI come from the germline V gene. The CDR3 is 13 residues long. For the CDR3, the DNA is TGTGCCAGCTCCAGCGGGGTCACAGATACGCAGTATTTT. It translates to CASSSGVTDTQYF.

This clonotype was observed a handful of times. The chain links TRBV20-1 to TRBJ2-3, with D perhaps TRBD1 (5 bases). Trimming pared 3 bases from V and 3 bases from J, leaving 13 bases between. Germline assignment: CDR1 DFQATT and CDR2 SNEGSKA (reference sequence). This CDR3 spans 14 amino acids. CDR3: CSARVGARTDTQYF. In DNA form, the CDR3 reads TGCAGTGCTAGGGTAGGGGCCCGGACAGATACGCAGTATTTT.

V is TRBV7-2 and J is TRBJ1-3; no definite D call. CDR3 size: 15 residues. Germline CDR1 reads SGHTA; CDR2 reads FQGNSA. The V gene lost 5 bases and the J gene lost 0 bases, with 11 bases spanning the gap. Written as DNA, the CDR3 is TGTGCCAGCAGCAAATGGGCGGTCTCTGGAAACACCATATATTTT. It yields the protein CASSKWAVSGNTIYF.

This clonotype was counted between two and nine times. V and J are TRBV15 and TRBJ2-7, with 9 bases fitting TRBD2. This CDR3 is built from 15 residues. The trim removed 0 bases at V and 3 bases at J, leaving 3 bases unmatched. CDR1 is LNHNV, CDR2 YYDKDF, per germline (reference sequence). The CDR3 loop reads CATSRERTSVYEQYF. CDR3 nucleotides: TGTGCCACCAGCAGAGAGAGGACTAGCGTCTACGAGCAGTACTTC. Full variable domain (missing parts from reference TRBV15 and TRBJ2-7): DAMVIQNPRYQVTQFGKPVTLSCSQTLNHNVMYWYQQKSSQAPKLLFHYYDKDFNNEADTPDNFQSRRPNTSFCFLDIRSPGLGDTAMYLCATSRERTSVYEQYFGPGTRLTVT.

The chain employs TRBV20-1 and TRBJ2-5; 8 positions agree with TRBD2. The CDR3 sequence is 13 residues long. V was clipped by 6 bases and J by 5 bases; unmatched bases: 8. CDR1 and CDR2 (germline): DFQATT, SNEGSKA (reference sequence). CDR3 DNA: TGCAGTGCCCCGGGGGGGGCTCTTGAGACCCAGTACTTC. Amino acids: CSAPGGALETQYF.

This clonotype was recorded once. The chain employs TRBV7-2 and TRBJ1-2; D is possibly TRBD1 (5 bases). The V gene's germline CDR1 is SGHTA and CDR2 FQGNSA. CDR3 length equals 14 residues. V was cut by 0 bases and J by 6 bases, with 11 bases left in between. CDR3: CASSLAPRDHGYTF. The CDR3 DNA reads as TGTGCCAGCAGCTTAGCGCCCAGGGACCATGGCTACACCTTC.

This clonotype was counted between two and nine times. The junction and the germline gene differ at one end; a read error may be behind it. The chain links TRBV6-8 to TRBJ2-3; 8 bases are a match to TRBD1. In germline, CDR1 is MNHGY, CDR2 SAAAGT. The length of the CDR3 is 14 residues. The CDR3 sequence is CASSPEDREGEECF. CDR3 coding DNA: TGTGCCAGCAGTCCAGAGGACAGGGAAGGGGAAGAATGTTTT.

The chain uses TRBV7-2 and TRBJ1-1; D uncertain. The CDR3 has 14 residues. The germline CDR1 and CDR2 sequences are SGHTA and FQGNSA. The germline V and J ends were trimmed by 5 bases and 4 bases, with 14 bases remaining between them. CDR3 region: CASSTEPAGTEAFF. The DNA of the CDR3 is TGTGCCAGCAGCACAGAACCCGCCGGCACTGAAGCTTTCTTT.

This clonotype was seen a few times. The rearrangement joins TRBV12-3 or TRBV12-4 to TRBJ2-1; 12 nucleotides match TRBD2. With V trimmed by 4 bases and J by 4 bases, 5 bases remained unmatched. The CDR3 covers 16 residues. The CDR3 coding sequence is TGTGCCAGCAGTTCCAGGCTAGCGGGGGGGTACAATGAGCAGTTCTTC. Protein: CASSSRLAGGYNEQFF.

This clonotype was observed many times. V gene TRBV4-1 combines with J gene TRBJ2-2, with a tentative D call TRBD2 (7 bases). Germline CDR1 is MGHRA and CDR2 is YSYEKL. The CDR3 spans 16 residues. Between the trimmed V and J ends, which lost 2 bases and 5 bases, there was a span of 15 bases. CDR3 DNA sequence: TGCGCCAGCAGCCAATGGCCTCGGGGGGCTACCGGGGAGCTGTTTTTT. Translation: CASSQWPRGATGELFF.

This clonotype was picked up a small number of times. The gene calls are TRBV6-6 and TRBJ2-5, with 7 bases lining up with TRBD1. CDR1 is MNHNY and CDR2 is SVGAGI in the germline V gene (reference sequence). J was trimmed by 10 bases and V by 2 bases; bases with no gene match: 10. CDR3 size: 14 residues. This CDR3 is CASSYRTGEEVQYF. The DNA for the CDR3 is TGTGCCAGCAGTTACCGCACAGGGGAAGAGGTCCAGTACTTC.